Reported below is one T cell receptor beta chain. The source of the sample is a study of glioma-infiltrating T cells after dendritic cell vaccination. Overall study: Three intradermal dendritic cell vaccine injections were given every two weeks.

Amplification used 60 V beta primers and 13 J beta primers. The repertoire was sequenced with immunoSEQ multiplex PCR; TCRdb's copy has only in-frame clones and lacks some. The repertoire holds around 90,000 clones, with approximately 78% as singletons. The time point denotes: after dendritic cell vaccination, including at tumor progression/relapse. Sequenced material: blood, taken after dendritic cell vaccination. This receptor was obtained from a human donor with glioblastoma.

DNA for the CDR3: TGCGCCAGCAGCTCCGAACTCGGGACAGGTTATGGCTACACCTTC. Encoded protein: CASSSELGTGYGYTF. The V gene is TRBV5-1, the J gene TRBJ1-2; 8 nucleotides agree with TRBD1. Germline-derived CDR1 and CDR2 are SGHRS and YFSETQ. The CDR3 has 15 residues. J was trimmed by 5 bases and V by 3 bases; bases with no gene match: 9. The whole variable domain, remainder taken from reference TRBV5-1 and TRBJ1-2, is KAGVTQTPRYLIKTRGQQVTLSCSPISGHRSVSWYQQTPGQGLQFLFEYFSETQRNKGNFPGRFSGRQFSNSRSEMNVSTLELGDSALYLCASSSELGTGYGYTFGSGTRLTVV.